The subject of this entry is one T cell receptor beta chain. These data come from a study of blood T cell repertoires in COVID-19. The method was immunoSEQ multiplex PCR; TCRdb's version includes in-frame clones alone and lacks a portion of them. This sample yields roughly 260,000 clones, of which around 90% are seen a single time; more than 5% belongs to the top ten. The clonotype comes from a woman aged 25-40 years with acute COVID-19. Sequencing used PBMCs or T cells enriched from blood (not recorded which).

CDR3 nucleotide sequence: TGTGCCGGAGGACAGGGTCGTAATCAGCCCCAGCATTTT. Translation gives CAGGQGRNQPQHF. The chain is built from TRBV28 and TRBJ1-5, with 8 positions matching TRBD1. V gave up 11 bases and J gave up 4 bases; unmatched junction bases: 7. This CDR3 has 13 amino acids. From germline, CDR1 is MDHEN and CDR2 SYDVKM.